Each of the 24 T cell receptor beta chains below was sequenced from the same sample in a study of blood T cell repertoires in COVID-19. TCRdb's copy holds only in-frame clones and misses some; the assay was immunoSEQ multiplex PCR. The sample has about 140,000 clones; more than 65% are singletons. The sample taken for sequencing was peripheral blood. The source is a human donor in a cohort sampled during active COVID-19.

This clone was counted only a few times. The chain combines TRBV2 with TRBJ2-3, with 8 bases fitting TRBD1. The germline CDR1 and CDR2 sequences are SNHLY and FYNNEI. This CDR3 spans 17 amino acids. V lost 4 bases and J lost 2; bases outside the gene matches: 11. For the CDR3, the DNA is TGTGCCAGCAGTGGAGATCGACAGGGGTGGTCCACAGATACGCAGTATTTT. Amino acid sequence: CASSGDRQGWSTDTQYF.

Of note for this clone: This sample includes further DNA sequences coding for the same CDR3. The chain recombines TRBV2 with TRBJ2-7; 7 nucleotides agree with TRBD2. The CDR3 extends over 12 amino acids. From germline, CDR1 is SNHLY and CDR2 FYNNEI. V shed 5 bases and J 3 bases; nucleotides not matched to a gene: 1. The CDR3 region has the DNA TGTGCCAGCAGTCGGGACTACTACGAGCAGTACTTC. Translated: CASSRDYYEQYF.

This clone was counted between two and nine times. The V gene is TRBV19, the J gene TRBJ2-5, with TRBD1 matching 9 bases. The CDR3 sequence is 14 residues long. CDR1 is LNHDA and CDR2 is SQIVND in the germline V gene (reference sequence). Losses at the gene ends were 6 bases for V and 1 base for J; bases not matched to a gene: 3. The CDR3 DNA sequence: TGTGCCAGTAGAGACAGGGGGGTCCAAGAGACCCAGTACTTC. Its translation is CASRDRGVQETQYF.

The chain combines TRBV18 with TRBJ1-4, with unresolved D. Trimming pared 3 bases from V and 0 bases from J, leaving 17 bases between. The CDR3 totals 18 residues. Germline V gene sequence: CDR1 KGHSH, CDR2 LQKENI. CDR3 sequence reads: CASSPPLSLSATNEKLFF. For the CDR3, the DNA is TGTGCCAGCTCACCCCCTCTTTCTCTGTCTGCAACTAATGAAAAACTGTTTTTT.

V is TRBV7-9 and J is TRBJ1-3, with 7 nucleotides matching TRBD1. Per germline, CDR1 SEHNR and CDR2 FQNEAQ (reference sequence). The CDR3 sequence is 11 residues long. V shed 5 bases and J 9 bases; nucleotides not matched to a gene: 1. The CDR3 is CASSPGGTIYF. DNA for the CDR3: TGTGCCAGCAGCCCAGGGGGCACCATATATTTT.

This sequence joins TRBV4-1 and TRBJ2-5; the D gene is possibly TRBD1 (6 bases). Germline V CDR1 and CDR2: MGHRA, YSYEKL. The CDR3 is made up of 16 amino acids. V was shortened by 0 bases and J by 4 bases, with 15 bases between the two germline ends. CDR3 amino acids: CASSQDPQGSGETQYF. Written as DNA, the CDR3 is TGCGCCAGCAGCCAAGATCCGCAGGGGTCGGGAGAGACCCAGTACTTC.

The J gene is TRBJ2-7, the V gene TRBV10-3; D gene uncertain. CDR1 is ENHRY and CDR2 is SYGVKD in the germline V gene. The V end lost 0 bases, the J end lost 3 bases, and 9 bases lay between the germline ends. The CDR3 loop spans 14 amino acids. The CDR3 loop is CAISESSGFYEQYF. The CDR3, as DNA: TGTGCCATCAGTGAGTCCTCCGGGTTCTACGAGCAGTACTTC.

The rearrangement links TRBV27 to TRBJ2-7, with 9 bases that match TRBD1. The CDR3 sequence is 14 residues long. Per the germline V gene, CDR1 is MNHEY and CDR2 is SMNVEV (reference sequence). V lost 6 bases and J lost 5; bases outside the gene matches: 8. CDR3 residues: CASSWDREGHEQYF. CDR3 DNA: TGTGCCAGCAGCTGGGACAGGGAGGGCCACGAGCAGTACTTC.

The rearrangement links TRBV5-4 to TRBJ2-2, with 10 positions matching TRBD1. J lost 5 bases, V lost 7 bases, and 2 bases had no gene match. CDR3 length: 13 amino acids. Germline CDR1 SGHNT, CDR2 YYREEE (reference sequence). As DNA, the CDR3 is TGTGCCAGCGGGGACAGGGGAACCGGGGAGCTGTTTTTT. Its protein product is CASGDRGTGELFF.

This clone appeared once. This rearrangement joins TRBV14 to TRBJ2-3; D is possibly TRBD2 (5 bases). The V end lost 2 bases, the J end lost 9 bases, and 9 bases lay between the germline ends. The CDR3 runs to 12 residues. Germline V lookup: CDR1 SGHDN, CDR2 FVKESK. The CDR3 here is CASSQTDSTQYF. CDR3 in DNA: TGTGCCAGCAGCCAAACGGACTCAACGCAGTATTTT.

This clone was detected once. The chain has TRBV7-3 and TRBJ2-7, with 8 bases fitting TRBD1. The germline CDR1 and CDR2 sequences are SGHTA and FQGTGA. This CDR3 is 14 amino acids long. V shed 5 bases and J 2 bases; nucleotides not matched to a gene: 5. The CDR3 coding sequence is TGTGCCAGCAGCCGGGGACAGGAGGCCTACGAGCAGTACTTC. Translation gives CASSRGQEAYEQYF.

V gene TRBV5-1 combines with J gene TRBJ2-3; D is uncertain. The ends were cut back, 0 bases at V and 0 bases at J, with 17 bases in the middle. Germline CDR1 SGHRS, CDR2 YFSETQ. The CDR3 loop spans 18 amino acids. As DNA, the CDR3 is TGCGCCAGCAGCTTGGGAGGCGTTACTACCTCTAGCACAGATACGCAGTATTTT. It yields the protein CASSLGGVTTSSTDTQYF.

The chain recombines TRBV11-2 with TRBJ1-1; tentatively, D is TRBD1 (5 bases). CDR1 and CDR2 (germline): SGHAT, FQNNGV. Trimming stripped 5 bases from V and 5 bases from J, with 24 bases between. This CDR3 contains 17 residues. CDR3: CASSRLGISGLLTEAFF. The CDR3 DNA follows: TGTGCCAGCAGCAGATTAGGGATATCAGGGCTGTTAACTGAAGCTTTCTTT.

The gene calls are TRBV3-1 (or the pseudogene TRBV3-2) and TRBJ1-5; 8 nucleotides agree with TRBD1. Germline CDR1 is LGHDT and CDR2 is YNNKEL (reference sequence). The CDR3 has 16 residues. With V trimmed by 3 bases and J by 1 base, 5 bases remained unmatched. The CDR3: CASSQAGTGSNQPQHF. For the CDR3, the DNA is TGTGCCAGCAGCCAGGCGGGGACAGGAAGCAATCAGCCCCAGCATTTT.

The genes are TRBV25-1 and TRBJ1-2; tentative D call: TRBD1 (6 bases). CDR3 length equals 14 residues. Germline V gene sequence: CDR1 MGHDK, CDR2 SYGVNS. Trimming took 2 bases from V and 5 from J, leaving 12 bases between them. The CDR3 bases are TGTGCCAGCAGTGAAGGGGGCAGGGAATATGGCTACACCTTC. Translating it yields CASSEGGREYGYTF.

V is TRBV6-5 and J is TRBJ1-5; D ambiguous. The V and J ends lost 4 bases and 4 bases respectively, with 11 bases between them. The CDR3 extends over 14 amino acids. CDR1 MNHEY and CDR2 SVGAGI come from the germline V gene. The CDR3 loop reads CASSSIDGNQPQHF. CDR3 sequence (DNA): TGTGCCAGCAGTTCTATTGACGGGAATCAGCCCCAGCATTTT.

CDR3 coding DNA: TGTGCCAGCAGCTCGACAGGGAACTCTGGAAACACCATATATTTT. Encoded protein: CASSSTGNSGNTIYF. This chain connects TRBV7-2 to TRBJ1-3, with TRBD1 matching over 7 bases. Germline V gene lookup returns CDR1 SGHTA and CDR2 FQGNSA. With V trimmed by 4 bases and J by 0 bases, 3 bases remained unmatched. CDR3 length: 15 amino acids. Drawing the rest from reference TRBV7-2 and TRBJ1-3, the complete variable domain is GAGVSQSPSNKVTEKGKDVELRCDPISGHTALYWYRQSLGQGLEFLIYFQGNSAPDKSGLPSDRFSAERTGGSVSTLTIQRTQQEDSAVYLCASSSTGNSGNTIYFGEGSWLTVV.

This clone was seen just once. CDR3 bases: TGTGCCAGCAGTGGGACTAGCGGGGGGAGTGAGCAGTTCTTC. This encodes CASSGTSGGSEQFF. The V call is TRBV2, the J call TRBJ2-1; 14 positions match TRBD2. CDR3 length: 14 amino acids. The germline V gene has CDR1 SNHLY and CDR2 FYNNEI. Germline trimming cut 4 bases from V and 9 bases from J; bases unmatched to any gene: 2.

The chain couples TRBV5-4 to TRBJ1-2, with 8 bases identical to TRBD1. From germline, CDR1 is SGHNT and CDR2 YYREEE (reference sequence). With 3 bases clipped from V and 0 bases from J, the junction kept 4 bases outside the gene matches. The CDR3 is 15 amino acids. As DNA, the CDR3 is TGTGCCAGCAGCTCTACGACAGGGGCTAACTATGGCTACACCTTC. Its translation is CASSSTTGANYGYTF.

CDR3 nucleotides: TGTGCCAGCATTGACAGTCAAGAGACCCAGTACTTC. It codes for CASIDSQETQYF. The chain employs TRBV27 and TRBJ2-5; D is possibly TRBD1 (5 bases). Germline V gene lookup returns CDR1 MNHEY and CDR2 SMNVEV (reference sequence). V lost 7 bases to trimming and J lost 2 bases, with 8 bases between them. This CDR3 has 12 residues.

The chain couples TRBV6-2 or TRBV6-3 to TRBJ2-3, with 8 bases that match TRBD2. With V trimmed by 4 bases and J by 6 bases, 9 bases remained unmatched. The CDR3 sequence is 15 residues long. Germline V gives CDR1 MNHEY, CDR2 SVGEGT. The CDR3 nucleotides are TGTGCCAGCAGTTTCTTCGGGGGGGCAGGGGATACGCAGTATTTT. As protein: CASSFFGGAGDTQYF.

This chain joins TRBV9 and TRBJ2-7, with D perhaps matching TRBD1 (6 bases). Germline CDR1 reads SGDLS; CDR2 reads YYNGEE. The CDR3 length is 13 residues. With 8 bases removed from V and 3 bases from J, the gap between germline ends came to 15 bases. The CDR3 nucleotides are TGTGCCAGTGGTCTGGGGGCGGGCTACGAGCAGTACTTC. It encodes CASGLGAGYEQYF. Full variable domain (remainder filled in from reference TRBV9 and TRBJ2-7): DSGVTQTPKHLITATGQRVTLRCSPRSGDLSVYWYQQSLDQGLQFLIQYYNGEERAKGNILERFSAQQFPDLHSELNLSSLELGDSALYFCASGLGAGYEQYFGPGTRLTVT.

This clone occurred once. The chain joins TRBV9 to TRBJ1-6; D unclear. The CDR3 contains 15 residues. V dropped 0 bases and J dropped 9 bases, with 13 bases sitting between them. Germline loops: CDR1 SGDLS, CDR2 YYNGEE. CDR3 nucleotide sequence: TGTGCCAGCAGCGTAGATGAGGGATTAGGTTCACCCCTCCACTTT. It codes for CASSVDEGLGSPLHF.

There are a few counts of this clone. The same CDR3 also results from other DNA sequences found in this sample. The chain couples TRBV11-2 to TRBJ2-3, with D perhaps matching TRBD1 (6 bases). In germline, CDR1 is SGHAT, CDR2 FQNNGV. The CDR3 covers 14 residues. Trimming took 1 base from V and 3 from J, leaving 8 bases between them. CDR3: CASSLGGQTDTQYF. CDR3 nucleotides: TGTGCCAGCAGCTTAGGGGGACAAACAGATACGCAGTATTTT.